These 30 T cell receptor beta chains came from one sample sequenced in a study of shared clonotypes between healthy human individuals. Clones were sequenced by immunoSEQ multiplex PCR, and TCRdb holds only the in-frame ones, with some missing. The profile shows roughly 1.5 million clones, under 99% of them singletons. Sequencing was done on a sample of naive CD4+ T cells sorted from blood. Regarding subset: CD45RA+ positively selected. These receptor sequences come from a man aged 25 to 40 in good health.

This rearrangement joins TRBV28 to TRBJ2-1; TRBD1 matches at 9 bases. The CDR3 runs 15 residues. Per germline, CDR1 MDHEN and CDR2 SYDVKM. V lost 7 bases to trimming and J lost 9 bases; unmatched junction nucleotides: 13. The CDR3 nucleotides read TGTGCCAGCACCCTCGGGGGACAGGGCATTGCTGAGCAGTTCTTC. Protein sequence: CASTLGGQGIAEQFF.

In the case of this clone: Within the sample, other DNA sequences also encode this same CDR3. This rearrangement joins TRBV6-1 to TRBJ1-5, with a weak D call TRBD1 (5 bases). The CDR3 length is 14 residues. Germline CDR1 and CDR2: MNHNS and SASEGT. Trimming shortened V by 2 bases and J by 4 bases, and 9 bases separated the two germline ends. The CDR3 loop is CASSERGGNQPQHF. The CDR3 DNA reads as TGTGCCAGCAGTGAACGGGGGGGAAATCAGCCCCAGCATTTT.

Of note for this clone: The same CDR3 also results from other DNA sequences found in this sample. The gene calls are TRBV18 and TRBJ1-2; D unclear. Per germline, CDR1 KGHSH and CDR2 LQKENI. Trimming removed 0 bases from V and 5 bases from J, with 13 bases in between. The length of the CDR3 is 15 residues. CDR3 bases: TGTGCCAGCTCACCACCTGGGAGAGTCAATTATGGCTACACCTTC. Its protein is CASSPPGRVNYGYTF.

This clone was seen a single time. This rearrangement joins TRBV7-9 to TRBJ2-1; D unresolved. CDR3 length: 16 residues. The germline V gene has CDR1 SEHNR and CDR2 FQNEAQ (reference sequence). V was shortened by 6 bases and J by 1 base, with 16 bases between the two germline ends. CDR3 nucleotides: TGTGCCAGCAGAGCGCTTGGCGGTAGGTCCTACAATGAGCAGTTCTTC. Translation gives CASRALGGRSYNEQFF.

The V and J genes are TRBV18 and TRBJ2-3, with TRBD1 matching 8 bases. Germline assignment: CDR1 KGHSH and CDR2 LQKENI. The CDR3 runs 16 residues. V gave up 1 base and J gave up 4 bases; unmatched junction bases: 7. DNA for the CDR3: TGTGCCAGCTCACCACTACCAGGGGGCGATGCAGATACGCAGTATTTT. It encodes CASSPLPGGDADTQYF.

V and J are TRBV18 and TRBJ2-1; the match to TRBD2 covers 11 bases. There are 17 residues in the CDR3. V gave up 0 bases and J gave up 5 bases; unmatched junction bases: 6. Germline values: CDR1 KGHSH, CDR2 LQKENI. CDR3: CASSPPSRLAGNNEQFF. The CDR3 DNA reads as TGTGCCAGCTCACCACCGAGTAGACTAGCGGGAAACAATGAGCAGTTCTTC.

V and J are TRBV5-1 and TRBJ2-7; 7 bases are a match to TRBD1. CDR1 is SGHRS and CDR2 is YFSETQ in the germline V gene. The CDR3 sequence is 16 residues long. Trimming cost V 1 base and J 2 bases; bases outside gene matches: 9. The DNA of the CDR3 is TGCGCCAGCAGCTTGACCGGGACAGCGATAACCTACGAGCAGTACTTC. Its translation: CASSLTGTAITYEQYF.

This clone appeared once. CDR3 DNA: TGTGCCAGCAGCCTGGGAGGACGATGGGGTGATGAGCAGTTCTTC. Its protein product is CASSLGGRWGDEQFF. The chain uses TRBV5-4 and TRBJ2-1, with D perhaps TRBD2 (6 bases). V was clipped by 4 bases and J by 8 bases, with 19 bases between them. The CDR3 is made up of 15 amino acids. The germline V gene encodes CDR1 SGHNT and CDR2 YYREEE (reference sequence).

Here the CDR3 reads CASSLEGPTEAFF. Written as DNA, the CDR3 is TGTGCCAGCAGCTTGGAGGGGCCAACTGAAGCTTTCTTT. The chain employs TRBV7-2 and TRBJ1-1; D is possibly TRBD1 (5 bases). The length of the CDR3 is 13 residues. CDR1 and CDR2 from the germline V gene are SGHTA and FQGNSA. V lost 3 bases, J lost 5 bases, and 10 bases lay in between. Looking up the rest from reference TRBV7-2 and TRBJ1-1 gives the full variable domain: GAGVSQSPSNKVTEKGKDVELRCDPISGHTALYWYRQSLGQGLEFLIYFQGNSAPDKSGLPSDRFSAERTGGSVSTLTIQRTQQEDSAVYLCASSLEGPTEAFFGQGTRLTVV.

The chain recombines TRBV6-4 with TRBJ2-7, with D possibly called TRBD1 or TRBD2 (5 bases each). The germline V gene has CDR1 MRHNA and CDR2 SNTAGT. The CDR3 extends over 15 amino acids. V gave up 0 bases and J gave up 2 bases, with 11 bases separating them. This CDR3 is CASSDSLGPPYEQYF. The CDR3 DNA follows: TGTGCCAGCAGTGACTCATTGGGACCTCCCTACGAGCAGTACTTC.

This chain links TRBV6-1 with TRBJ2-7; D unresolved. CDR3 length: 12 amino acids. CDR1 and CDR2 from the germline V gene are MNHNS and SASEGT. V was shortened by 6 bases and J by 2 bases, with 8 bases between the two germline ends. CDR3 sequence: CASRLTPYEQYF. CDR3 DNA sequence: TGTGCCAGCAGACTTACACCCTACGAGCAGTACTTC.

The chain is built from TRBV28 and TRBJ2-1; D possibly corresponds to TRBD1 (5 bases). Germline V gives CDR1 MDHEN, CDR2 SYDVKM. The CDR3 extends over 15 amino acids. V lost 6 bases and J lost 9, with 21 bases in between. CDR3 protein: CASRPSRGGNSEQFF. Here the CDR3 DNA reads TGTGCCAGCAGGCCTTCTAGGGGTGGGAACAGTGAGCAGTTCTTC.

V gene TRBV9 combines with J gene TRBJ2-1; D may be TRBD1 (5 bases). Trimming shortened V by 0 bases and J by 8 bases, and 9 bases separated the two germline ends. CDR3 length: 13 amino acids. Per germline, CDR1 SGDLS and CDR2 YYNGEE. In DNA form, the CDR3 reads TGTGCCAGCAGCGTAGGGACAAGCCATGAGCAGTTCTTC. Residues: CASSVGTSHEQFF.

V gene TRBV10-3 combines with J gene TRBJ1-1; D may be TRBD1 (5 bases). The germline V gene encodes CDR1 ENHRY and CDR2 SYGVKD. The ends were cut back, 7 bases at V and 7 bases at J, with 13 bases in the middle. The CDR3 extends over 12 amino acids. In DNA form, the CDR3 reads TGTGCCATCACCCGGGGCGGGGGTGAAGCTTTCTTT. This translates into CAITRGGGEAFF.

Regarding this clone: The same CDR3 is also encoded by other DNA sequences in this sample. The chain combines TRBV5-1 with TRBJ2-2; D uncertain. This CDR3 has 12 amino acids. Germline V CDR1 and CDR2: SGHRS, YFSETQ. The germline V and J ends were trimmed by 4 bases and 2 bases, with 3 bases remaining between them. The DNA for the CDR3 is TGCGCCAGCAGCCTTAACACCGGGGAGCTGTTTTTT. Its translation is CASSLNTGELFF.

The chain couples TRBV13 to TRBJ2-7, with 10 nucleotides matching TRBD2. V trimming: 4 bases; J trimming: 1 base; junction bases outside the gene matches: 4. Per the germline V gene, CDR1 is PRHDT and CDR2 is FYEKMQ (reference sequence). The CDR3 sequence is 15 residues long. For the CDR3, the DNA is TGTGCCAGCAGCTCCGCTAGCGGGAGTTCCTACGAGCAGTACTTC. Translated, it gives CASSSASGSSYEQYF.

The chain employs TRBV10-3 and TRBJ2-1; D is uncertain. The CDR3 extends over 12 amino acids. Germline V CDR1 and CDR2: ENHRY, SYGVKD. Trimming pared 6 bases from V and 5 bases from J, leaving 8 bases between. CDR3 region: CAIRVRDNEQFF. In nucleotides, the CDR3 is TGTGCCATCAGGGTCCGGGACAATGAGCAGTTCTTC.

CDR3 DNA sequence: TGTGCCAGCAGTTTAAGGCCGAAGGACACTGAAGCTTTCTTT. Translating it yields CASSLRPKDTEAFF. The rearrangement uses TRBV27 and TRBJ1-1; D remains unclear. This CDR3 is 14 amino acids long. The V end lost 2 bases, the J end lost 3 bases, and 10 bases lay between the germline ends. CDR1 is MNHEY, CDR2 SMNVEV, per germline (reference sequence).

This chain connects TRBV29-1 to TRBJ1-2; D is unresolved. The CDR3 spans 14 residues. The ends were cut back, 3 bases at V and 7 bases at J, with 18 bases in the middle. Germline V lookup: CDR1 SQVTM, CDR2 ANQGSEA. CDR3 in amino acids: CSVESIKVICGYTF. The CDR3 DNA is TGCAGCGTTGAGTCAATAAAGGTTATATGTGGCTACACCTTC.

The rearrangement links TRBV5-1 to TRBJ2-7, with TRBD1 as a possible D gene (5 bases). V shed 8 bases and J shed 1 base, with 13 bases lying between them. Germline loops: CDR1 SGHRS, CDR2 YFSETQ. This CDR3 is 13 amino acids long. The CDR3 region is CASRQGQSYEQYF. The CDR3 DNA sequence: TGCGCCAGTAGGCAGGGCCAATCCTACGAGCAGTACTTC.

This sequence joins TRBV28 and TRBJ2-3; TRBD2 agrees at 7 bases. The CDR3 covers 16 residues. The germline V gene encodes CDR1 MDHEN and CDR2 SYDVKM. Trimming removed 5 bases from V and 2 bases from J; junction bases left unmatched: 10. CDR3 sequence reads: CASSPPLARVTDTQYF. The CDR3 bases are TGTGCCAGCAGTCCGCCACTAGCGCGGGTCACAGATACGCAGTATTTT.

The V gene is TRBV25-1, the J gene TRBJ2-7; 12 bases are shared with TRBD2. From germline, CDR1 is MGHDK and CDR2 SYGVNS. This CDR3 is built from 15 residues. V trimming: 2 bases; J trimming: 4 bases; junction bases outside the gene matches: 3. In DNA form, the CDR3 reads TGTGCCAGCAGTGAACTAGCGGGAGGGCCATACGAGCAGTACTTC. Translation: CASSELAGGPYEQYF.

In DNA, the CDR3 is TGCGCCAGCAGCTTAGCAGGGCGGGGTGAAAAACTGTTTTTT. Translating it yields CASSLAGRGEKLFF. The genes are TRBV5-1 and TRBJ1-4; possibly TRBD1 for D (5 bases). The CDR3 contains 14 residues. V lost 2 bases and J 7 bases, leaving 12 bases between the germline ends. CDR1 is SGHRS, CDR2 YFSETQ, per germline.

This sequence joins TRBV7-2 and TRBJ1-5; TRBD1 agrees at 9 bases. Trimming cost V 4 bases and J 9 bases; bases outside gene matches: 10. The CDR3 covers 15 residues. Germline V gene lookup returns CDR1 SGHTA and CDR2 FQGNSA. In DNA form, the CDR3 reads TGTGCCAGCAGCTCCGGGACAGGGCACGCTTTGCCCCAGCATTTT. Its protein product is CASSSGTGHALPQHF.

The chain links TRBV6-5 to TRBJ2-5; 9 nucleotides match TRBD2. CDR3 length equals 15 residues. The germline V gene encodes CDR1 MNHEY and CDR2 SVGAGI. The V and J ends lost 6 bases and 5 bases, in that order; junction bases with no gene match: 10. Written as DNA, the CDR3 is TGTGCCAGCAGCCGCCTGGCGGGAGGGTACGAGACCCAGTACTTC. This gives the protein CASSRLAGGYETQYF.

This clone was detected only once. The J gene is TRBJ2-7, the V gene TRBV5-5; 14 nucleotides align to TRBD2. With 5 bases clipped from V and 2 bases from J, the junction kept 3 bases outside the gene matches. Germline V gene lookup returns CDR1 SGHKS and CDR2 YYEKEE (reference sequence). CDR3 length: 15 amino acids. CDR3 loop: CASRPTSGRAYEQYF. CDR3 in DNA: TGTGCCAGCAGGCCGACTAGCGGGAGGGCCTACGAGCAGTACTTC. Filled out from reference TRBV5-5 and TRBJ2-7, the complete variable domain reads DAGVTQSPTHLIKTRGQQVTLRCSPISGHKSVSWYQQVLGQGPQFIFQYYEKEERGRGNFPDRFSARQFPNYSSELNVNALLLGDSALYLCASRPTSGRAYEQYFGPGTRLTVT.

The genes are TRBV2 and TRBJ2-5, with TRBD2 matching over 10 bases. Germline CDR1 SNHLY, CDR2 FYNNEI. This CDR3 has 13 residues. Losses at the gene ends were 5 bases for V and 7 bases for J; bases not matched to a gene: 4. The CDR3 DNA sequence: TGTGCCAGCAGTCCTAGCGGGAGCTTGACCCAGTACTTC. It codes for CASSPSGSLTQYF.

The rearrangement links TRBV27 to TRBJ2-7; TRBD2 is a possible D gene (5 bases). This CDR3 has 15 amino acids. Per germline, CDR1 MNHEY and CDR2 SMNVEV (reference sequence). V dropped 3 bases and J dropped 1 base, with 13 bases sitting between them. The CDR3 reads CASSLRELGSYEQYF. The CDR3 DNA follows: TGTGCCAGCAGTTTGAGGGAACTGGGATCCTACGAGCAGTACTTC.

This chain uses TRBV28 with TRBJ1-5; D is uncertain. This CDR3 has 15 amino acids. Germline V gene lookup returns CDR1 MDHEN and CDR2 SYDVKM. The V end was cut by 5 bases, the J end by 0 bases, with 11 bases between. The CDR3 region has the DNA TGTGCCAGCAGTCTACCTGAACATAGCAATCAGCCCCAGCATTTT. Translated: CASSLPEHSNQPQHF. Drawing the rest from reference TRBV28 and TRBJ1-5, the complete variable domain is DVKVTQSSRYLVKRTGEKVFLECVQDMDHENMFWYRQDPGLGLRLIYFSYDVKMKEKGDIPEGYSVSREKKERFSLILESASTNQTSMYLCASSLPEHSNQPQHFGDGTRLSIL.

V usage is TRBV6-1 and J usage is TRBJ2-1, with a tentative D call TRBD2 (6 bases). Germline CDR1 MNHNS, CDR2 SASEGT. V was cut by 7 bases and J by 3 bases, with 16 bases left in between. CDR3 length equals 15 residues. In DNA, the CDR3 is TGTGCCAGCACCGAGTTCGAGCGGGTCTACAATGAGCAGTTCTTC. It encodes CASTEFERVYNEQFF.